The TCR beta chain described here comes from a study of T cells in Graves' hyperthyroidism and ophthalmopathy. This clonotype was found many times. Germline V gene lookup returns CDR1 LGHNA and CDR2 YNFKEQ. The CDR3 is 15 amino acids. V was trimmed by 0 bases and J by 2 bases, leaving 11 bases between them. Researchers amplified the TCR beta CDR3 regions from RNA transcripts. In the first-round RT-PCR of the TCR CDR3, the HTBI primer set was used. A single record per CDR3 protein comes from TCRdb applying MiXCR to the multiplex PCR reads. Among about 570,000 distinct CDR3 sequences, 12% to 15% were seen once, and the ten largest hold approximately 15%.

The sample consisted of blood. The sequence came from a woman aged 40 to 50 with Graves' hyperthyroidism. The chain joins TRBV4-2 to TRBJ2-7, with TRBD1 as a possible D gene (6 bases). CDR3 nucleotides: TGTGCCAGCAGCCAAGAACAGGGCCCCCCCTACGAGCAGTACTTC. This gives the protein CASSQEQGPPYEQYF.